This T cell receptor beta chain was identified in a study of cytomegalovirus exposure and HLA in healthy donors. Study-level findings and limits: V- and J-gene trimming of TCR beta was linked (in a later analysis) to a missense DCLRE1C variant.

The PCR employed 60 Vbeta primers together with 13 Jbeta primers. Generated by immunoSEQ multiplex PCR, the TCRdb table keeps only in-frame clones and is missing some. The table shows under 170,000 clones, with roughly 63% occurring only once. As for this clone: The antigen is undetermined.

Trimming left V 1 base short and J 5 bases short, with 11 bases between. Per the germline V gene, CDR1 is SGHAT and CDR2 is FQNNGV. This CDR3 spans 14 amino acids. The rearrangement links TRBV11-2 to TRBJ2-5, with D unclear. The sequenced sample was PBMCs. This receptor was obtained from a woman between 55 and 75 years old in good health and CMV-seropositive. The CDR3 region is CASSLGRVWETQYF. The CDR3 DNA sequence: TGTGCCAGCAGCTTAGGCCGCGTGTGGGAGACCCAGTACTTC.